Following are 17 T cell receptor beta chains from one sample sequenced in a study of regulatory T cells in long-lasting Graves disease. According to the study, TCR beta libraries were built with iRepertoire HTBI primers and CDR3-region Arm-PCR. TCRdb fed the multiplex PCR reads into MiXCR, producing one record per CDR3 protein. The sample consists of about 400,000 distinct CDR3 sequences, approximately 15% of them appearing once. Time point described: newly diagnosed GD, antithyroid drugs for less than 3 months. Generation of the TCR library employed RNA extracted from PBMCs. This sample also appeared in a second study, on T cells in Graves' hyperthyroidism and ophthalmopathy.

The specimen was peripheral blood mononuclear cells (PBMCs), collected at new diagnosis, from a patient treated with antithyroid drugs. The receptors shown here come from a woman between 40 and 55 years old with Graves disease.

This clonotype was counted at least ten times. The rearrangement links TRBV6-2 or TRBV6-3 to TRBJ2-7; possibly TRBD2 for D (6 bases). V lost 11 bases, J lost 5 bases, and 25 bases lay in between. Germline loops: CDR1 MNHEY, CDR2 SVGEGT. The CDR3 length is 15 residues. The CDR3 coding sequence is TGTGCCTGCACGCTCCAGGCGGAGGGTTTCGACGAGCAGTACTTC. Residues: CACTLQAEGFDEQYF.

A few counts support this clonotype. The rearrangement uses TRBV13 and TRBJ2-5, with 8 nucleotides matching TRBD2. The germline CDR1 and CDR2 sequences are PRHDT and FYEKMQ (reference sequence). After removal of 3 bases from V and 3 bases from J, the junction contained 15 bases not matched to a gene. CDR3 length: 18 amino acids. The CDR3 DNA follows: TGTGCCAGCAGCTTTAGTGAAACGGGAGGGATGTGGAAAGAGACCCAGTACTTC. This gives the protein CASSFSETGGMWKETQYF.

Note on this clonotype: With a much larger clone just one base away, this may be a read error. The genes are TRBV2 and TRBJ2-7; D might be TRBD2 (5 bases). V was pared by 3 bases and J by 0 bases, with 12 bases between. This CDR3 region has 15 residues. The germline V gene encodes CDR1 SNHLY and CDR2 FYNNEI. The CDR3 region is CASSEAPGSSYEQYF. CDR3 nucleotides: TGTGCCAGCAGTGAGGCCCCGGGGAGCTCCTACGAGCAGTACTTC.

This clonotype appeared many times. V is TRBV10-2 and J is TRBJ2-2; TRBD1 aligns across 8 bases. The CDR3 extends over 15 amino acids. With 6 bases clipped from V and 5 bases from J, the junction kept 8 bases outside the gene matches. Germline V gene data show CDR1 as WSHSY and CDR2 as SAAADI. In DNA form, the CDR3 reads TGCGCCAGCAGGACAGGGGAGCTGGAGACCGGGGAGCTGTTTTTT. Translating it yields CASRTGELETGELFF.

This clonotype has at least ten counts. This rearrangement joins TRBV5-1 to TRBJ1-1; D not certain. The CDR3 contains 13 residues. The V gene lost 4 bases and the J gene lost 4 bases, with 11 bases spanning the gap. Germline-derived CDR1 and CDR2 are SGHRS and YFSETQ. CDR3 residues: CASSLFLRTEAFF. CDR3 nucleotides: TGCGCCAGCAGCCTGTTCTTGCGCACTGAAGCTTTCTTT. The full variable domain, with the rest looked up from reference TRBV5-1 and TRBJ1-1, is KAGVTQTPRYLIKTRGQQVTLSCSPISGHRSVSWYQQTPGQGLQFLFEYFSETQRNKGNFPGRFSGRQFSNSRSEMNVSTLELGDSALYLCASSLFLRTEAFFGQGTRLTVV.

This clonotype was counted ten times or more. The genes are TRBV2 and TRBJ2-2, with 10 bases aligning to TRBD2. The V gene end was trimmed by 3 bases and the J gene end by 6 bases; junction bases not matched to a gene: 7. This CDR3 has 16 residues. From germline, CDR1 is SNHLY and CDR2 FYNNEI. In DNA, the CDR3 is TGTGCCAGCAGTGATGGAACTAGCGGGATACCCGGGGAGCTGTTTTTT. As protein: CASSDGTSGIPGELFF.

This clonotype has a count of ten or more. V is TRBV28 and J is TRBJ2-2; D is perhaps TRBD2 (6 bases). Trimming left V 2 bases short and J 4 bases short, with 8 bases between. Looked up from germline, CDR1 is MDHEN and CDR2 is SYDVKM. The CDR3 is 14 amino acids. CDR3 sequence: CASSLTSRTGELFF. The DNA for the CDR3 is TGTGCCAGCAGTTTAACTAGCCGCACCGGGGAGCTGTTTTTT.

This clonotype was seen ten or more times. CDR3 protein: CSASRTGNEQYF. CDR3 nucleotides: TGCAGTGCATCCAGGACAGGGAACGAGCAGTACTTC. V and J are TRBV20-1 and TRBJ2-7; 8 nucleotides match TRBD1. The CDR3 has 12 residues. CDR1 is DFQATT and CDR2 is SNEGSKA in the germline V gene (reference sequence). J was trimmed by 5 bases and V by 6 bases; bases with no gene match: 6.

In its sample, this clonotype was seen many times. The genes are TRBV3-1 and TRBJ1-4, with no clear D. This CDR3 is built from 16 residues. Trimming took 2 bases from V and 6 from J, leaving 16 bases between them. Per the germline V gene, CDR1 is LGHDT and CDR2 is YNNKEL (reference sequence). The DNA for the CDR3 is TGTGCCAGCAGCCAACCCCGGACCGAATGGGATGAAAAACTGTTTTTT. It encodes CASSQPRTEWDEKLFF.

This sequence joins TRBV7-8 and TRBJ2-7; 9 nucleotides align to TRBD2. V shed 6 bases and J 3 bases; nucleotides not matched to a gene: 12. Germline V gene sequence: CDR1 SGHVS, CDR2 FQNEAQ. The CDR3 has 16 residues. The CDR3 sequence is CASRGWTSARFYEQYF. Here the CDR3 DNA reads TGTGCCAGCAGGGGATGGACTAGCGCCCGTTTCTACGAGCAGTACTTC. The full variable domain, completed using reference TRBV7-8 and TRBJ2-7, is GAGVSQSPRYKVAKRGQDVALRCDPISGHVSLFWYQQALGQGPEFLTYFQNEAQLDKSGLPSDRFFAERPEGSVSTLKIQRTQQEDSAVYLCASRGWTSARFYEQYFGPGTRLTVT.

This clonotype was picked up a small number of times. The chain employs TRBV20-1 and TRBJ2-1, with D perhaps TRBD1 or TRBD2 (7 bases each). Germline CDR1 reads DFQATT; CDR2 reads SNEGSKA (reference sequence). This CDR3 has 15 amino acids. V was clipped by 3 bases and J by 3 bases, with 15 bases between them. The CDR3: CSARSTGRGYNEQFF. The CDR3 DNA sequence: TGCAGTGCTAGGTCGACAGGGAGGGGCTACAATGAGCAGTTCTTC.

In its sample, this clonotype was seen a few times. This chain links TRBV29-1 with TRBJ2-3; unclear D gene. The germline V gene has CDR1 SQVTM and CDR2 ANQGSEA. Between the trimmed V and J ends, which lost 4 bases and 11 bases, there was a span of 25 bases. The CDR3 is 15 residues long. Here the CDR3 DNA reads TGCAGCGTTGTAAGTCAGCGCTACGCGGAATGGAGGCAGTATTTT. This sequence encodes CSVVSQRYAEWRQYF.

Concerning this clonotype itself: This may come from a read error, since a much larger clone is one base off. The V and J genes are TRBV28 and TRBJ2-7, with 8 bases matching TRBD2. Germline V gene data show CDR1 as MDHEN and CDR2 as SYDVKM. The CDR3 is made up of 15 amino acids. The CDR3 nucleotides are TGTGTCAGCACCCCCTTCCACGGGAGGGTGCGTGAGCAGTACTTC. Translated: CVSTPFHGRVREQYF.

About this clonotype itself: With a much larger clone just one base away, this may be a read error. This chain connects TRBV28 to TRBJ2-3, with 7 bases matching TRBD1. The CDR3 spans 16 residues. Looked up from germline, CDR1 is MDHEN and CDR2 is SYDVKM. CDR3 in amino acids: CASSSARRAGTDTRYF. As DNA, the CDR3 is TGTGCCAGCAGTTCCGCCCGGCGCGCTGGGACAGATACGCGGTATTTT.

This clonotype was found a few times. The chain links TRBV5-5 to TRBJ1-1, with D unresolved. Trimming stripped 4 bases from V and 5 bases from J, with 12 bases between. This CDR3 contains 13 residues. Germline assignment: CDR1 SGHKS and CDR2 YYEKEE (reference sequence). The CDR3 sequence is CASSLSPETEAFF. CDR3 nucleotide sequence: TGTGCCAGCAGCCTCTCACCCGAGACTGAAGCTTTCTTT.

This clonotype was picked up a small number of times. One base away lies a much larger clone, so this may be a sequencing read error. This chain joins TRBV6-1 and TRBJ2-3, with 8 nucleotides matching TRBD1. CDR3 size: 13 residues. Looked up from germline, CDR1 is MNHNS and CDR2 is SASEGT. With 6 bases clipped from V and 8 bases from J, the junction kept 7 bases outside the gene matches. CDR3 sequence (DNA): TGTGCCAGCAGGCAGGGGGCAGGAGGTACGCAGTATTTT. It translates to CASRQGAGGTQYF.

This clonotype has a count of ten or more. This chain links TRBV14 with TRBJ1-1, with 8 bases lining up with TRBD1. The ends lost 1 base at V and 1 base at J; junction bases unmatched: 5. The CDR3 length is 16 residues. CDR1 is SGHDN and CDR2 is FVKESK in the germline V gene. For the CDR3, the DNA is TGTGCCAGCAGCCAAGCCGGCAGGGGGCGGAACACTGAAGCTTTCTTT. Amino acids: CASSQAGRGRNTEAFF.